These 17 T cell receptor beta chains were all obtained from the same sample, sequenced in a study of T cells in narcolepsy. Only in-frame clones appear in the TCRdb table, and some are missing; sequencing was by immunoSEQ multiplex PCR. The sample contains over 25,000 clones, 86% of which appear only once. The sequencing sample was made of CD45RA- memory CD4+ T cells from PBMCs. These receptors were obtained from a human donor with narcolepsy.

CDR3 DNA: TGCGCCAGCAGCTCCCAGGTGACACAGTACAATGAGCAGTTCTTC. It encodes CASSSQVTQYNEQFF. The V gene is TRBV5-1, the J gene TRBJ2-1; no clear D. This CDR3 is 15 amino acids long. Germline CDR1 is SGHRS and CDR2 is YFSETQ. V gave up 3 bases and J gave up 4 bases, with 14 bases separating them.

V gene TRBV15 combines with J gene TRBJ1-5; no clear D gene. This CDR3 has 15 amino acids. Germline V gene lookup returns CDR1 LNHNV and CDR2 YYDKDF (reference sequence). With 0 bases removed from V and 4 bases from J, the gap between germline ends came to 10 bases. The CDR3 DNA is TGTGCCACCAGCAGAGATATAAGGGAAAATCAGCCCCAGCATTTT. It specifies CATSRDIRENQPQHF.

V is TRBV18 and J is TRBJ2-1; TRBD1 agrees at 8 bases. The length of the CDR3 is 14 residues. The germline CDR1 and CDR2 sequences are KGHSH and LQKENI. The V segment lost 2 bases and the J segment 10 bases; nucleotides outside the gene matches: 7. The CDR3 region is CASSPDRGYGEQFF. In DNA form, the CDR3 reads TGTGCCAGCTCACCAGACAGGGGATACGGGGAGCAGTTCTTC. The whole variable domain, remainder taken from reference TRBV18 and TRBJ2-1, is NAGVMQNPRHLVRRRGQEARLRCSPMKGHSHVYWYRQLPEEGLKFMVYLQKENIIDESGMPKERFSAEFPKEGPSILRIQQVVRGDSAAYFCASSPDRGYGEQFFGPGTRLTVL.

The chain combines TRBV6-1 with TRBJ2-3; no firm D call. V lost 7 bases, J lost 4 bases, and 9 bases lay in between. Looked up from germline, CDR1 is MNHNS and CDR2 is SASEGT. The CDR3 covers 12 residues. CDR3 sequence: CASNLVPDTQYF. CDR3 nucleotides: TGTGCCAGCAACTTAGTTCCAGATACGCAGTATTTT.

The chain carries TRBV2 and TRBJ1-2; no clear D gene. CDR3 length equals 13 residues. V lost 1 base and J 7 bases, leaving 10 bases between the germline ends. Per germline, CDR1 SNHLY and CDR2 FYNNEI. CDR3 nucleotide sequence: TGTGCCAGCAGTGAAGGCCACACTCGTGGCTACACCTTC. This sequence encodes CASSEGHTRGYTF. The full variable domain, rest sourced from reference TRBV2 and TRBJ1-2, is EPEVTQTPSHQVTQMGQEVILRCVPISNHLYFYWYRQILGQKVEFLVSFYNNEISEKSEIFDDQFSVERPDGSNFTLKIRSTKLEDSAMYFCASSEGHTRGYTFGSGTRLTVV.

The chain couples TRBV2 to TRBJ2-3; D is unresolved. Trimming stripped 8 bases from V and 6 bases from J, with 12 bases between. The V gene's germline CDR1 is SNHLY and CDR2 FYNNEI. This CDR3 contains 12 residues. The CDR3 DNA reads as TGTGCCAGCTCAGCCCTGGGGGATACGCAGTATTTT. Translation gives CASSALGDTQYF.

This chain links TRBV6-5 with TRBJ1-1, with D unclear. The V end was cut by 5 bases, the J end by 0 bases, with 7 bases between. Germline V lookup: CDR1 MNHEY, CDR2 SVGAGI. The length of the CDR3 is 13 residues. CDR3 nucleotides: TGTGCCAGCAGTAGCAGGATGAACACTGAAGCTTTCTTT. Translated, it gives CASSSRMNTEAFF.

This chain links TRBV7-8 with TRBJ2-2; D perhaps matches TRBD2 (6 bases). From germline, CDR1 is SGHVS and CDR2 FQNEAQ. The V and J ends lost 2 bases and 0 bases respectively, with 7 bases between them. CDR3 size: 15 residues. The CDR3 region is CASSLTSPNTGELFF. CDR3 sequence (DNA): TGTGCCAGCAGCTTAACTAGCCCGAACACCGGGGAGCTGTTTTTT.

The V and J genes are TRBV7-8 and TRBJ1-4; D is unclear. Between the trimmed V and J ends, which lost 5 bases and 7 bases, there was a span of 14 bases. Germline V CDR1 and CDR2: SGHVS, FQNEAQ. The CDR3 has 14 amino acids. CDR3 DNA: TGTGCCAGCAGCGAGGTCCAGAGAGGTGAAAAACTGTTTTTT. Translating it yields CASSEVQRGEKLFF. Full variable domain (remainder filled in from reference TRBV7-8 and TRBJ1-4): GAGVSQSPRYKVAKRGQDVALRCDPISGHVSLFWYQQALGQGPEFLTYFQNEAQLDKSGLPSDRFFAERPEGSVSTLKIQRTQQEDSAVYLCASSEVQRGEKLFFGSGTQLSVL.

The chain has TRBV29-1 and TRBJ2-1; 7 bases agree with TRBD2. Per germline, CDR1 SQVTM and CDR2 ANQGSEA. V was pared by 6 bases and J by 8 bases, with 16 bases of the junction left unmatched. This CDR3 has 15 residues. The CDR3 loop is CSVVPQGAGDDEQFF. DNA of the CDR3: TGCAGCGTAGTCCCCCAGGGTGCGGGGGACGATGAGCAGTTCTTC.

The chain links TRBV5-6 to TRBJ2-7; unclear D gene. This CDR3 has 14 residues. Germline V gives CDR1 SGHDT, CDR2 YYEEEE. V gave up 0 bases and J gave up 3 bases, with 10 bases separating them. The CDR3 sequence is CASSLAWTDYEQYV. The CDR3 DNA reads as TGTGCCAGCAGCTTGGCCTGGACGGACTACGAGCAGTACGTC.

The chain recombines TRBV28 with TRBJ1-5, with D possibly being TRBD1 (5 bases). V was cut by 2 bases and J by 3 bases, with 8 bases left in between. The CDR3 covers 14 residues. CDR1 and CDR2 (germline): MDHEN, SYDVKM. The CDR3 spells CASSLGGPNQPQHF. DNA for the CDR3: TGTGCCAGCAGTTTAGGGGGACCCAATCAGCCCCAGCATTTT.

The chain is built from TRBV7-2 and TRBJ1-5; D remains ambiguous. CDR1 and CDR2 from the germline V gene are SGHTA and FQGNSA. CDR3 size: 15 residues. Between the trimmed V and J ends, which lost 7 bases and 0 bases, there was a span of 13 bases. The CDR3: CASTRDTNSNQPQHF. CDR3 coding DNA: TGTGCCAGCACCCGGGATACTAATAGCAATCAGCCCCAGCATTTT.

The chain links TRBV5-1 to TRBJ1-2, with unresolved D. Between the trimmed V and J ends, which lost 4 bases and 2 bases, there was a span of 9 bases. CDR1 SGHRS and CDR2 YFSETQ come from the germline V gene. The CDR3 length is 13 residues. In nucleotides, the CDR3 is TGCGCCAGCAGCATCGGGGTGAACTATGGCTACACCTTC. Encoded protein: CASSIGVNYGYTF.

The J gene is TRBJ2-4, the V gene TRBV15; D is perhaps TRBD2 (6 bases). The germline V and J ends were trimmed by 5 bases and 7 bases, with 15 bases remaining between them. CDR3 length equals 14 residues. Germline V gene sequence: CDR1 LNHNV, CDR2 YYDKDF (reference sequence). The chain's CDR3 is CATSPSPGENIQYF. The DNA of the CDR3 is TGTGCCACCAGCCCCTCGCCGGGGGAGAACATTCAGTACTTC.

The V call is TRBV5-1, the J call TRBJ2-7, with D possibly TRBD1 on 6 matching bases. This CDR3 region has 16 residues. V lost 4 bases to trimming and J lost 1 base, with 18 bases between them. Germline-derived CDR1 and CDR2 are SGHRS and YFSETQ. CDR3 in amino acids: CASSESGTQASYEQYF. The CDR3 nucleotides are TGCGCCAGCAGCGAATCCGGGACACAAGCGTCCTACGAGCAGTACTTC.

The gene calls are TRBV6-1 and TRBJ2-5, with D possibly being TRBD1 (8 bases). Per germline, CDR1 MNHNS and CDR2 SASEGT. The CDR3 spans 15 residues. V shed 6 bases and J shed 4 bases, with 18 bases lying between them. The CDR3 DNA reads TGTGCCAGCAGCCCTACACAGGGGGGGCCAGAGACCCAGTACTTC. Its protein product is CASSPTQGGPETQYF.